The source of this T cell receptor beta chain is a study of early stage breast cancer tumors. Study context: Invasive lobular carcinomas made up about 30% of the 12 ER+/PR+/HER2- tumors. Points from the study as a whole: In about 85% of the 16 patients, blood comparison separated tumor from normal breast. Most shared enriched TCRB sequences were commonly generated ones. Tumors had around 2.3-fold higher T cell density than normal breast.

On this clone itself: Its antigen is currently unknown.

This CDR3 is 13 amino acids long. Deletions cut 1 base from V and 7 bases from J, with 13 bases between. Germline CDR1 SQVTM, CDR2 ANQGSEA. TCRdb's copy holds only in-frame clones and misses some; the assay was immunoSEQ multiplex PCR. The sample holds fewer than 70,000 clones; 80% are singletons and the top ten take approximately 4.5%. The TCR originated in a person in their 40s with breast cancer. V gene TRBV29-1 combines with J gene TRBJ1-2, with D possibly TRBD1 on 5 matching bases. The sample taken for sequencing was blood. The CDR3 coding sequence is TGCAGCGTTGAAGGCAGACAGAATTCTGGCTACACCTTC. Amino acid sequence: CSVEGRQNSGYTF.